Sequencing of this T cell receptor (beta chain) was carried out in a study of cytomegalovirus exposure and HLA in healthy donors. Primers: 60 Vbeta forward and 13 Jbeta reverse. The table came from immunoSEQ multiplex PCR; TCRdb's copy has only in-frame clones and leaves some out. The table records more than 100,000 clones, around 87% of them present only once. Study-wide findings and caveats: Most TCRs appeared rarely, but some public TCRs recurred in many donors. Sequences of the TCR beta chain were said to predict the HLA-A and HLA-B alleles of most subjects accurately. An assumption of roughly uniform sequencing depth across donors underlay the presence/absence analyses.

Donors sampled were nominally healthy, though unrecorded immune exposures were likely. The V gene lost 6 bases and the J gene lost 1 base, with 9 bases spanning the gap. The germline gives CDR1 SQVTM, CDR2 ANQGSEA. The CDR3 spans 12 residues. This clone has more than one count but fewer than ten. The target antigen is unknown. The sequence came from a young woman in good health and CMV-seronegative. The V call is TRBV29-1, the J call TRBJ1-1, with D hard to call. The specimen was PBMCs. CDR3 DNA: TGCAGCGTCAAGACAAAGAACACTGAAGCTTTCTTT. Translation: CSVKTKNTEAFF.